This TCR beta chain was sequenced for a study of shared clonotypes between healthy human individuals. This clone was recorded once. With 4 bases removed from V and 5 bases from J, the gap between germline ends came to 15 bases. CDR3 length: 15 residues. Germline loops: CDR1 SGHRS, CDR2 YFSETQ. The table came from immunoSEQ multiplex PCR; TCRdb's copy has only in-frame clones and leaves some out. The sample holds about 1.1 million clones, roughly 74% seen once. The sample taken for sequencing was memory CD4+ T cells from PBMCs. The subset denotes: CD45RA-negative fraction. The clonotype was recovered from a man younger than 30 in good health. Some clones in this sample may be carry-over from other donors' samples. V usage is TRBV5-1 and J usage is TRBJ1-4, with D unresolved. The CDR3 DNA sequence: TGCGCCAGCAGCCTTGGCGGGAGGCACAATGAAAAACTGTTTTTT. It encodes CASSLGGRHNEKLFF.